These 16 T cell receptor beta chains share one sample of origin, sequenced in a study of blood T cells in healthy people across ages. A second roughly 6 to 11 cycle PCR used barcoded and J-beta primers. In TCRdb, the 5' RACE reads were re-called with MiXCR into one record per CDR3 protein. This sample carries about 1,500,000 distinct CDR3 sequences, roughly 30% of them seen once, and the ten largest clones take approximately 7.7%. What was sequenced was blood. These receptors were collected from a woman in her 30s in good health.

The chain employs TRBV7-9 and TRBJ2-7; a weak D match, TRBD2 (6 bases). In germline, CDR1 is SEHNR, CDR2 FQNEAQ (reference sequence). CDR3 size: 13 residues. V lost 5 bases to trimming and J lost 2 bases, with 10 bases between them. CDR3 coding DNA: TGTGCCAGCAGCGGGAGGACGACCTACGAGCAGTACTTC. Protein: CASSGRTTYEQYF.

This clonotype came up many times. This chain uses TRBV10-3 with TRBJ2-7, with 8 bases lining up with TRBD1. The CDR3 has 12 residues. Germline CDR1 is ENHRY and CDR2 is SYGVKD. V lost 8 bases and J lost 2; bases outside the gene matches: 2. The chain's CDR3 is CAILDRAYEQYF. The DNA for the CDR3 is TGTGCCATCTTGGACAGGGCCTACGAGCAGTACTTC.

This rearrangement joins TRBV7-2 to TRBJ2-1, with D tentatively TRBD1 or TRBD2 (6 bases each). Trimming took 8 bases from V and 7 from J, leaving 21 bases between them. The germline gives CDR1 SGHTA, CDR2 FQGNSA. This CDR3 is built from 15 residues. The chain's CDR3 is CASGERRDTLNEQFF. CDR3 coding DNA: TGTGCCAGCGGCGAAAGGCGGGACACTCTTAATGAGCAGTTCTTC.

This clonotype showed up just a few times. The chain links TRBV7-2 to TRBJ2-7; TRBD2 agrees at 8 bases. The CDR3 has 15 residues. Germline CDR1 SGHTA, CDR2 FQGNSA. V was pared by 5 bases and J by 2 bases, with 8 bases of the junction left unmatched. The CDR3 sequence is CASSEAGTSPYEQYF. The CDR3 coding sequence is TGTGCCAGCAGCGAGGCCGGGACTAGTCCCTACGAGCAGTACTTC.

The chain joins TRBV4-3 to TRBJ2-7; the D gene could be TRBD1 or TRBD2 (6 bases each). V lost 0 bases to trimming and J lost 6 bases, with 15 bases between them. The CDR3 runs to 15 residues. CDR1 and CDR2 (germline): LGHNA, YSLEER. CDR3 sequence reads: CASSQDRGVGREQYF. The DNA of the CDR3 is TGCGCCAGCAGCCAAGATAGGGGGGTGGGCCGCGAGCAGTACTTC.

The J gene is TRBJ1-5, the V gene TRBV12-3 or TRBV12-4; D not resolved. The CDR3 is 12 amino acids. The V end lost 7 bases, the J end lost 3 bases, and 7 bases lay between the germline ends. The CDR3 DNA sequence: TGTGCCAGCAAAAGCGACAATCAGCCCCAGCATTTT. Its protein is CASKSDNQPQHF.

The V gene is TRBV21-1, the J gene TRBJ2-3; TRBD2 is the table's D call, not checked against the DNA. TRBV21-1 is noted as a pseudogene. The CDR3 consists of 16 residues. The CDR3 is CASKAPRIEGTDTQYF. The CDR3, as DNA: TGTGCCAGCAAGGCTCCCAGAATCGAGGGCACAGATACGCAGTATTTT.

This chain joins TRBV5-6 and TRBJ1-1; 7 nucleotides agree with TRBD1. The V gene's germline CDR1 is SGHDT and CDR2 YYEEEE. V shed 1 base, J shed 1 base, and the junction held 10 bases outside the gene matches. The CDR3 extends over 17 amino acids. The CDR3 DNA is TGTGCCAGCAGCTTGTCGGGAGGGGGCGCAGGGAACACTGAAGCTTTCTTT. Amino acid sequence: CASSLSGGGAGNTEAFF.

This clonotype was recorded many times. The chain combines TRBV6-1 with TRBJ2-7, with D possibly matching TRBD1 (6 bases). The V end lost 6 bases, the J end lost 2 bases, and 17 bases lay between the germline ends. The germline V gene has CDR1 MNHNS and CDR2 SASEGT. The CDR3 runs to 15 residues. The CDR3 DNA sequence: TGTGCCAGCAGCCCGGGCAGGGGCTTTACCTACGAGCAGTACTTC. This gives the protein CASSPGRGFTYEQYF.

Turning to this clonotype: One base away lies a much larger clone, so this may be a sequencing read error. This CDR3 is CSVEETGVADTQYF. The CDR3 nucleotides are TGCAGCGTTGAAGAGACGGGAGTGGCAGATACGCAGTATTTT. The chain recombines TRBV29-1 with TRBJ2-3, with a possible D match to TRBD2 (6 bases). This CDR3 has 14 residues. Trimming took off 0 bases at V and 4 bases at J, with 11 bases between the two ends. Per the germline V gene, CDR1 is SQVTM and CDR2 is ANQGSEA.

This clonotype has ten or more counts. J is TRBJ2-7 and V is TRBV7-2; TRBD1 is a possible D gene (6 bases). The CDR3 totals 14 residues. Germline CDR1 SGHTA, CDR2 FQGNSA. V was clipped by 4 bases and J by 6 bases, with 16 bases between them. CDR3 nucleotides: TGTGCCAGCAGCTCCCCGGACAGAGTTTTCGAGCAGTACTTC. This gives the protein CASSSPDRVFEQYF.

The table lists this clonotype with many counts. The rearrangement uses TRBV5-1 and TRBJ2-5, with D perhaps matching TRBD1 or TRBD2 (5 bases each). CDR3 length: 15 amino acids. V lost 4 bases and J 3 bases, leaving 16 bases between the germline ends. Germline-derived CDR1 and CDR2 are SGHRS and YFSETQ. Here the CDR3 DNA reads TGCGCCAGCAGCGGGTCCCCCGGGACGGAAGAGACCCAGTACTTC. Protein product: CASSGSPGTEETQYF.

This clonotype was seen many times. The CDR3 loop is CASGFLDEQYF. Here the CDR3 DNA reads TGTGCTAGTGGTTTTCTGGACGAGCAGTACTTC. The V call is TRBV12-5, the J call TRBJ2-7, with no clear D. This CDR3 comprises 11 residues. Trimming cost V 3 bases and J 5 bases, with 5 bases left between them. Per germline, CDR1 LGHNT and CDR2 FRNRAP.

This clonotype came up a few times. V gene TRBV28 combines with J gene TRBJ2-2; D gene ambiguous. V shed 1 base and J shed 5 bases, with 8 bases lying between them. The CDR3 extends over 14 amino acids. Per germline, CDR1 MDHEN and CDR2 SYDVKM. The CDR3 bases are TGTGCCAGCAGTTTATCCGCCGTTACCGGGGAGCTGTTTTTT. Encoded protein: CASSLSAVTGELFF.

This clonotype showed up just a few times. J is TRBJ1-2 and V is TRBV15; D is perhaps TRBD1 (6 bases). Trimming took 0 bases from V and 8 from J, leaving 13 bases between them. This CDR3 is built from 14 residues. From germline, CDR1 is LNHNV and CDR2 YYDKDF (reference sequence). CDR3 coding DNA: TGTGCCACCAGCAGAGATGGACAGTTGGGGGGCTACACCTTC. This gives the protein CATSRDGQLGGYTF.

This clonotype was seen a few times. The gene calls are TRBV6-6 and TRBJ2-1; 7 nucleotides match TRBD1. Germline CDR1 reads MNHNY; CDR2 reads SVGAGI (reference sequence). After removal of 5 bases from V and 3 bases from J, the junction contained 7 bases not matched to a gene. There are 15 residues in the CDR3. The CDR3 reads CASSRRQGIYNEQFF. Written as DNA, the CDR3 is TGTGCCAGCAGTCGCCGACAGGGCATCTACAATGAGCAGTTCTTC.